This T cell receptor beta chain derives from a study of T cell responses to AZD1222 COVID-19 vaccine. The CDR3 is 13 amino acids. CDR1 is SGDLS, CDR2 YYNGEE, per germline. The V end was cut by 1 base, the J end by 5 bases, with 6 bases between. Assay used: immunoSEQ multiplex PCR; TCRdb lists only in-frame clones, some missing. The sample contains under 140,000 clones, 92% of which appear only once. The sample consisted of peripheral blood, taken 28 days after the second AZD1222 dose. This sequence joins TRBV9 and TRBJ2-2; D is undetermined. The clonotype was recovered from an adult who received the AZD1222 COVID-19 vaccine. The CDR3 DNA is TGTGCCAGCAGCGTATTAGGGACCGGGGAGCTGTTTTTT. This translates into CASSVLGTGELFF.